A selection of T cell receptor beta chains follows, all from one sample in a study of Graves' ophthalmopathy and Graves' hyperthyroidism. TCRdb ran MiXCR on the multiplex PCR reads and lists one entry per CDR3 protein. The sample records hundreds of thousands of distinct CDR3 sequences, more than 20% being singletons. Sequenced sample: peripheral blood. The receptors here all came from a young woman with stable Graves' hyperthyroidism. The CDR3 runs from the conserved cysteine through the conserved F or W. Where a row states a size, it is once, few, many or the class of an expanded clone; other rows omit it.

v_gene	abundance	j_gene	CDR3aa
TRBV11-2	many	TRBJ2-7	CASSLVRGRHEQYF
TRBV20-1	many	TRBJ2-3	CSAPPGLVIADTQYF
TRBV6-1	-	TRBJ2-5	CASRSYSGGRKTQYF
TRBV29-1	-	TRBJ2-5	CSARGTKNSQETQYF
TRBV27	many	TRBJ2-7	CASSSAREPYEQYF
TRBV6-5	many	TRBJ2-5	CASSSGQNQETQYF
TRBV6-5	many	TRBJ2-7	CASSRGLSYEQYF
TRBV6-1	-	TRBJ1-1	CASTYITNTEAFF
TRBV6-1	many	TRBJ1-3	CASRRDRGSDTIYF
TRBV6-2/TRBV6-3	-	TRBJ1-2	CASIRIDGYTF
TRBV11-2	many	TRBJ2-4	CASSPRQGGNIQYF
TRBV12-3/TRBV12-4	-	TRBJ1-1	CASSPTGGISISEAFF
TRBV27	-	TRBJ2-5	CASSLLAGGQKETQYF
TRBV20-1	many	TRBJ1-2	CSAIEGAGYGYTF
TRBV9	many	TRBJ1-3	CASSAGRHSIGNTIYF
TRBV7-8	many	TRBJ2-7	CASNRERGITYEQYF
TRBV25-1	many	TRBJ1-1	CASSRAGTGPTEAFF
TRBV24-1	many	TRBJ2-3	CATSDWRGRDTQYF